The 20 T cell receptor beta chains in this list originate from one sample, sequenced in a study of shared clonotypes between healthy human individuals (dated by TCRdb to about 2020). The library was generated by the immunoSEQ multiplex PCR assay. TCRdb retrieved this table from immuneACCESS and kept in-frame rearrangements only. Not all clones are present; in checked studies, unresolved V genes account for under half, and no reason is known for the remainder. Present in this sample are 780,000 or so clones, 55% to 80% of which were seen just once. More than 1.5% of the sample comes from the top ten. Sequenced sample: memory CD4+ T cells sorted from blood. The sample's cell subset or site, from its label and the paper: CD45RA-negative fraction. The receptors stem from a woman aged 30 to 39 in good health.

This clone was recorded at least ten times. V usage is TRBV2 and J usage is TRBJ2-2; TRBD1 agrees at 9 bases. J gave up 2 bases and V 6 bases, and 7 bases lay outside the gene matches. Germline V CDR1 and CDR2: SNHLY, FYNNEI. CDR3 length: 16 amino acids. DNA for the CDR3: TGTGCCAGCAGCTTTGGACAGGGGTACAACACCGGGGAGCTGTTTTTT. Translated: CASSFGQGYNTGELFF.

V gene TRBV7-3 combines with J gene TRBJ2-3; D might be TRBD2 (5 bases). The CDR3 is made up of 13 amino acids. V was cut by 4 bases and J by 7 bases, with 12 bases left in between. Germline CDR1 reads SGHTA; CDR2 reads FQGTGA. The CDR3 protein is CASSSDSFYTQYF. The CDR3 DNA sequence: TGTGCCAGCAGCTCGGACTCGTTCTATACGCAGTATTTT.

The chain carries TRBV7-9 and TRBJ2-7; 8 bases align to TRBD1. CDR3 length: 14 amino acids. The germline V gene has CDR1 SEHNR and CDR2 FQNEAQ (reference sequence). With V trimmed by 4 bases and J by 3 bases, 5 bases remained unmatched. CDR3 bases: TGTGCCAGCAGCTCCGGGACAGGCATCTACGAGCAGTACTTC. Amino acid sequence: CASSSGTGIYEQYF.

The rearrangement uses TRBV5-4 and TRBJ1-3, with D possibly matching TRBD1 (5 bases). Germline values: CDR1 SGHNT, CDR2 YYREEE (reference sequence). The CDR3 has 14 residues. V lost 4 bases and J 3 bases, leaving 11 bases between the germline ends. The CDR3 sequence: CASSLTQGGNTIYF. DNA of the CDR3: TGTGCCAGCAGCCTAACCCAGGGTGGAAACACCATATATTTT. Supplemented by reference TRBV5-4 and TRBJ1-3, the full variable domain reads ETGVTQSPTHLIKTRGQQVTLRCSSQSGHNTVSWYQQALGQGPQFIFQYYREEENGRGNFPPRFSGLQFPNYSSELNVNALELDDSALYLCASSLTQGGNTIYFGEGSWLTVV.

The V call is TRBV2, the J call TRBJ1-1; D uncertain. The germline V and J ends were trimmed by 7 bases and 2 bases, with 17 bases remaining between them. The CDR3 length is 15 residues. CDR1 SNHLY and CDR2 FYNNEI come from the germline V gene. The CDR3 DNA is TGTGCCAGCAACCCATTGGTCAGTACTAACACTGAAGCTTTCTTT. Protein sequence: CASNPLVSTNTEAFF.

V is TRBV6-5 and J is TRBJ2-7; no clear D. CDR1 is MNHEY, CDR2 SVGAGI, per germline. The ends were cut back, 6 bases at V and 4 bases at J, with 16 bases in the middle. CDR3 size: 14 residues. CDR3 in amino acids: CASRTLGNRYEQYF. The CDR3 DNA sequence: TGTGCCAGCAGAACCCTAGGGAACCGATACGAGCAGTACTTC.

CDR3 DNA sequence: TGTGCCAGCCTTAGCGGGAGGGGGCAAGAGACCCAGTACTTC. Protein product: CASLSGRGQETQYF. The chain is built from TRBV2 and TRBJ2-5; 11 nucleotides agree with TRBD2. The CDR3 contains 14 residues. Trimming cost V 8 bases and J 2 bases; bases outside gene matches: 4. CDR1 and CDR2 from the germline V gene are SNHLY and FYNNEI.

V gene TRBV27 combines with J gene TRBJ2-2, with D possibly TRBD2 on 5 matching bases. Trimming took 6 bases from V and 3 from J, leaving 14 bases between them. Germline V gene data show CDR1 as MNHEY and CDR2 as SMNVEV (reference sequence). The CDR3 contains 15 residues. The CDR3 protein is CASSGGRTYTGELFF. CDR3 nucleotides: TGTGCCAGCAGCGGAGGACGGACCTACACCGGGGAGCTGTTTTTT.

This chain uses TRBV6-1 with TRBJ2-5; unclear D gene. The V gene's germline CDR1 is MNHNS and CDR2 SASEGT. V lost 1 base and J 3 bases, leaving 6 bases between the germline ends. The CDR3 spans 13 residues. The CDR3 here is CASSEGVEETQYF. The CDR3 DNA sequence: TGTGCCAGCAGTGAAGGTGTAGAAGAGACCCAGTACTTC.

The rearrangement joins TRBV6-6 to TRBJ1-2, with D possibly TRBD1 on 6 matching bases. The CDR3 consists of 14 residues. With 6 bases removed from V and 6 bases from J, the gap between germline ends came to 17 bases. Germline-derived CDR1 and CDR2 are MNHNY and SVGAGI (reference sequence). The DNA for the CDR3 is TGTGCCAGCAGCTCACCCGGGACAACGAATGGCTACACCTTC. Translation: CASSSPGTTNGYTF.

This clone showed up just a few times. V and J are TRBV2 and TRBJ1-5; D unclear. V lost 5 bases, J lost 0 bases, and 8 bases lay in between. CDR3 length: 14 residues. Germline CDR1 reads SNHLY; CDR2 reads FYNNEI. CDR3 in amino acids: CASSKQYSNQPQHF. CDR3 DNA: TGTGCCAGCAGTAAGCAGTATAGCAATCAGCCCCAGCATTTT.

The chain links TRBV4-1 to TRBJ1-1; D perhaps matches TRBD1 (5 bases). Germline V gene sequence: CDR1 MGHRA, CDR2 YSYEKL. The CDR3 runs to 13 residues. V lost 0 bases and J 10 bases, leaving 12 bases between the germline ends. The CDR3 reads CASSQERGGGAFF. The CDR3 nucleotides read TGCGCCAGCAGCCAAGAGAGGGGCGGCGGAGCTTTCTTT.

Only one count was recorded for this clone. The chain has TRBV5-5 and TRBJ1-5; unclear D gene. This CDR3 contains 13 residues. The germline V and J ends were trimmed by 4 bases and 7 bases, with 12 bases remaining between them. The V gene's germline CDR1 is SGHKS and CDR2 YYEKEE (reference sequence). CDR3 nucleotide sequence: TGTGCCAGCAGCCTAGGCGGTCCCCAGCCCCAGCATTTT. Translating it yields CASSLGGPQPQHF.

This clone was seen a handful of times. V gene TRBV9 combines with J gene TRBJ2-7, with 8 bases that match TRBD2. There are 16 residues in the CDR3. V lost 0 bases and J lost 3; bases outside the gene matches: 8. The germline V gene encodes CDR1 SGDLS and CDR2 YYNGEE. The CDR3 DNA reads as TGTGCCAGCAGCGTAGCGGACACTAGCGGAAACTACGAGCAGTACTTC. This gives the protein CASSVADTSGNYEQYF.

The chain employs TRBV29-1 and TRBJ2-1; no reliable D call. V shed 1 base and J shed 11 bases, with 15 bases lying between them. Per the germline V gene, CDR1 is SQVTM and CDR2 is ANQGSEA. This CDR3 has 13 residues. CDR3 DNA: TGCAGCGTTGAAGTCGAGATCTTCGACAAGCAGTTCTTC. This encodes CSVEVEIFDKQFF.

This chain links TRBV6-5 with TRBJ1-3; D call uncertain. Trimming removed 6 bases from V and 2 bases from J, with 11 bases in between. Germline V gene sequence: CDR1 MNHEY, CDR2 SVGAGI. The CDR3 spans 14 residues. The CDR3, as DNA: TGTGCCAGCAGCCTCGGACGGACTGGAAACACCATATATTTT. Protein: CASSLGRTGNTIYF.

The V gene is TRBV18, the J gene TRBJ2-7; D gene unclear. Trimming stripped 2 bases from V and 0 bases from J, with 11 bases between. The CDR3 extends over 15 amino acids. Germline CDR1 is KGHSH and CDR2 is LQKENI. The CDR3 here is CASSPIGRSSYEQYF. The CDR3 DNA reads TGTGCCAGCTCACCAATAGGAAGGAGCTCCTACGAGCAGTACTTC.

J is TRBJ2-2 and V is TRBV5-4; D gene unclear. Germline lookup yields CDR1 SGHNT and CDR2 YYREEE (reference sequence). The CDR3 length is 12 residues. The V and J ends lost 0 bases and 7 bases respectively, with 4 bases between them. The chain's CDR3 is CASSLASGELFF. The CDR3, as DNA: TGTGCCAGCAGCTTGGCAAGCGGGGAGCTGTTTTTT.

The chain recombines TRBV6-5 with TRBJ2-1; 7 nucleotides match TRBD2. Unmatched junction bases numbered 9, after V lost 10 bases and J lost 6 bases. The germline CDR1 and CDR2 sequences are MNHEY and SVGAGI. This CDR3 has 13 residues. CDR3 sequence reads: CATTGGSSNEQFF. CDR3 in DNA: TGTGCCACCACCGGGGGGTCGAGCAATGAGCAGTTCTTC.

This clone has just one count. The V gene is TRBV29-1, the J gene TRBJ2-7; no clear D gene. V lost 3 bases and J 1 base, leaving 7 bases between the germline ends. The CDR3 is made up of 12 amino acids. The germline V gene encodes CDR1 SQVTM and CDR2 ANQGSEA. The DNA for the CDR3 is TGCAGCGTTGAGGCGGATTCCTACGAGCAGTACTTC. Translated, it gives CSVEADSYEQYF.